Below, one TCR beta chain is given with its context. PCR was performed using 60 Vbeta and 13 Jbeta primers. Libraries were prepared by immunoSEQ multiplex PCR; TCRdb keeps only in-frame clonotypes and omits some of them. The table records 150,000 to 160,000 clones, 74% of them present only once. This record comes from a study of cytomegalovirus exposure and HLA in healthy donors. Trimming took off 3 bases at V and 4 bases at J, with 16 bases between the two ends. The CDR3 consists of 15 residues. From germline, CDR1 is MGHRA and CDR2 YSYEKL. The J gene is TRBJ2-7, the V gene TRBV4-1; D is possibly TRBD2 (6 bases). This receptor was identified in a young man in good health and CMV-seronegative. Sequenced sample: PBMCs. In DNA, the CDR3 is TGCGCCAGCAGCCAGGAGGACGGGGACTTTTACGAGCAGTACTTC. Translation gives CASSQEDGDFYEQYF.